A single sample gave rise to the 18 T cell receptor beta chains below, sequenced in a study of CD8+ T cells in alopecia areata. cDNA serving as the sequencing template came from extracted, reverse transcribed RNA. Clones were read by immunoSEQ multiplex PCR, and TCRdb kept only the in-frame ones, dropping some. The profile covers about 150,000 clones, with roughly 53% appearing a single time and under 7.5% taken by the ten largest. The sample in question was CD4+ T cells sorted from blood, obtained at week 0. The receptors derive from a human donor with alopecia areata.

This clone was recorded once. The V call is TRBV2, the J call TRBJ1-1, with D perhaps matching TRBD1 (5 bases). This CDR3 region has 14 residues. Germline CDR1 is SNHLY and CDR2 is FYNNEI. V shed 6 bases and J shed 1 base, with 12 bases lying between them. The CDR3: CASRGTWGNTEAFF. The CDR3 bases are TGTGCCAGCAGGGGGACTTGGGGGAACACTGAAGCTTTCTTT.

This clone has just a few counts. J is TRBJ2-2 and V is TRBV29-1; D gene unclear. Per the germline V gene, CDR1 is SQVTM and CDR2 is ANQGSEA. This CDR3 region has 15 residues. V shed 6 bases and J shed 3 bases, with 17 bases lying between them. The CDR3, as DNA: TGCAGCGTAATCACAGTTGATCGGTACACCGGGGAGCTGTTTTTT. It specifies CSVITVDRYTGELFF.

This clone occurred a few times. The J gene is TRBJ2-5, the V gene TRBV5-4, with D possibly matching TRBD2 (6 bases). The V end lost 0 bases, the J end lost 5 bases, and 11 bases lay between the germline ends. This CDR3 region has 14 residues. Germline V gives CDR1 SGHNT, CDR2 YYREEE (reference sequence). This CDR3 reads CASSLGWREETQYF. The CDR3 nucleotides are TGTGCCAGCAGCTTGGGATGGAGGGAGGAGACCCAGTACTTC.

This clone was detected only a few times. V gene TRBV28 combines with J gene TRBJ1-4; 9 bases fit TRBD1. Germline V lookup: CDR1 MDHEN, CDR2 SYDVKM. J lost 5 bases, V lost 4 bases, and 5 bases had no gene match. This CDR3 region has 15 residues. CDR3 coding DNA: TGTGCCAGCAGTTCTTCCGGGACAGGGAATGAAAAACTGTTTTTT. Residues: CASSSSGTGNEKLFF.

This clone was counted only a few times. CDR3 sequence (DNA): TGCGCCAGCAGCTTGTATCGCGGCGGACAAGAGACCCAGTACTTC. Protein product: CASSLYRGGQETQYF. The chain is built from TRBV5-1 and TRBJ2-5; D is ambiguous. CDR1 and CDR2 (germline): SGHRS, YFSETQ. V dropped 1 base and J dropped 2 bases, with 12 bases sitting between them. The CDR3 extends over 15 amino acids.

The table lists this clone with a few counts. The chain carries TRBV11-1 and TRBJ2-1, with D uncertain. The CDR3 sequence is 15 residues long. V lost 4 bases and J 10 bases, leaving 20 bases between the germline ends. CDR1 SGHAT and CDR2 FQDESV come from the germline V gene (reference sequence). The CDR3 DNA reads TGTGCCAGCAGCTCCTCGACCGCCGAGCGACGGGAGCAGTTCTTC. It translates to CASSSSTAERREQFF.

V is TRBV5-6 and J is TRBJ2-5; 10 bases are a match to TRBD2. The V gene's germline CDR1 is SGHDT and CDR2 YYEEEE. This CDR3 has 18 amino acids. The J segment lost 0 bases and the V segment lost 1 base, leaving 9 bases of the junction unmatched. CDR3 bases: TGTGCCAGCAGCTTGAGGCTAGCGGGGGCCTCGTACCAAGAGACCCAGTACTTC. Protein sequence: CASSLRLAGASYQETQYF.

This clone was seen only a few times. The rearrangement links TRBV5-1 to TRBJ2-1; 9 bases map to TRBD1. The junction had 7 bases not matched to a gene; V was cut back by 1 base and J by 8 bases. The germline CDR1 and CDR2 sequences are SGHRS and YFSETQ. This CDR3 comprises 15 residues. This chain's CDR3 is CASSLRGTGWDEQFF. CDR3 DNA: TGCGCCAGCAGCTTGAGGGGGACAGGGTGGGATGAGCAGTTCTTC.

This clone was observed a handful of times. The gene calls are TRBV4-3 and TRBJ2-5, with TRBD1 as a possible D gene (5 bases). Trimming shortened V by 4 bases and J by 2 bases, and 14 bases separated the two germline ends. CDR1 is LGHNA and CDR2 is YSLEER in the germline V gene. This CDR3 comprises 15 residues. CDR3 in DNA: TGCGCCAGCAGCCCGCAGGGTGGGCTTCAAGAGACCCAGTACTTC. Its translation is CASSPQGGLQETQYF.

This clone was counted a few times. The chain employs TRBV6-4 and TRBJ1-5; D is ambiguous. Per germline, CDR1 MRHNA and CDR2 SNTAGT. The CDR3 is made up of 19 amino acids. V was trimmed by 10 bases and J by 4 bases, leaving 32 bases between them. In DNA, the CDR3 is TGTGCCACCTCCCGCGGGGTTTGGGCTCGAGGCGCGAAGAATCAGCCCCAGCATTTT. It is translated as CATSRGVWARGAKNQPQHF.

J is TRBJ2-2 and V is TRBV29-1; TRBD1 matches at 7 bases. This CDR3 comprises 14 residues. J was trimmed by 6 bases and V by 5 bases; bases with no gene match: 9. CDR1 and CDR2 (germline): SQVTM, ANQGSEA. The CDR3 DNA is TGCAGCGTTAGACAGGGTTATTACGCCGGGGAGCTGTTTTTT. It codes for CSVRQGYYAGELFF.

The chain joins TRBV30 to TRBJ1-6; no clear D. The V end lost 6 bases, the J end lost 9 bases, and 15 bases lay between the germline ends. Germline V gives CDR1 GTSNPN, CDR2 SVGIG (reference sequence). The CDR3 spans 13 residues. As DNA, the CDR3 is TGTGCCTGCTCGATTGGGGAACCTTCACCCCTCCACTTT. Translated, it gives CACSIGEPSPLHF.

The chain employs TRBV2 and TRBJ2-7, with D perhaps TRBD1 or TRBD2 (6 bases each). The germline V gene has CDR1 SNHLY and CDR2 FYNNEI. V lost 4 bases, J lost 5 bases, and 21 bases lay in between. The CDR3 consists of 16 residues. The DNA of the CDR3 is TGTGCCAGCAGTGCCTCCGGGGGCGTGGGGGCCGACGAGCAGTACTTC. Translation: CASSASGGVGADEQYF.

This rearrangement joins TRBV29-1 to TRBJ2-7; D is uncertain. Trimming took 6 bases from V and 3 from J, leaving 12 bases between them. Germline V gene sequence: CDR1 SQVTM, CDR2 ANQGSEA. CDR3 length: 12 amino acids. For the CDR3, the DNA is TGCAGCGTGAGGCCGGCTGACTACGAGCAGTACTTC. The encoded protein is CSVRPADYEQYF.

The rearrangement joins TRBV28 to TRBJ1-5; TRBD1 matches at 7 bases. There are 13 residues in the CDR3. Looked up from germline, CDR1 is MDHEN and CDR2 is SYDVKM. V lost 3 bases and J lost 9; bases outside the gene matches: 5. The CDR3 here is CASSLGQPRPQHF. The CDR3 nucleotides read TGTGCCAGCAGTTTGGGACAGCCCAGGCCCCAGCATTTT.

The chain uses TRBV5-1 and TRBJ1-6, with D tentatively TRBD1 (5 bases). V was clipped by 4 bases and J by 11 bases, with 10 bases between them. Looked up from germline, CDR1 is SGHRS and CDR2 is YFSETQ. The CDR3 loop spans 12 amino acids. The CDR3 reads CASSDDSAPLHF. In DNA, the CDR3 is TGCGCCAGCAGCGACGACAGCGCACCCCTCCACTTT.

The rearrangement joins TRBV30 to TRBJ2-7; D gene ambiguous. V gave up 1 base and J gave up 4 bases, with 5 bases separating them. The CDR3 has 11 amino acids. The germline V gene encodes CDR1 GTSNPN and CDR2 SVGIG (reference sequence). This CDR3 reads CAWSEAYEQYF. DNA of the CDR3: TGTGCCTGGAGTGAAGCTTACGAGCAGTACTTC.

This chain's CDR3 is CASSFGLAGVNEQFF. CDR3 DNA: TGTGCCAGCAGCTTCGGACTAGCGGGGGTTAATGAGCAGTTCTTC. The rearrangement uses TRBV4-2 and TRBJ2-1, with 13 nucleotides matching TRBD2. This CDR3 contains 15 residues. V was clipped by 5 bases and J by 7 bases; unmatched bases: 5. The germline V gene encodes CDR1 LGHNA and CDR2 YNFKEQ.